Below are 8 T cell receptor beta chains sequenced from a single sample in a study of CD8+ T cells in alopecia areata. The sequencing template was cDNA reverse transcribed from extracted RNA. Method: immunoSEQ multiplex PCR; TCRdb's copy keeps in-frame clones and lacks some. Among approximately 210,000 clones, under 70% were seen once, and the ten largest hold around 4%. As to treatment: oral pan-JAK inhibitor, 5-10 mg twice daily. The sequenced sample was CD4+ T cells sorted from blood, obtained at week 4, from a patient treated with tofacitinib. These receptors originate from a human donor with alopecia areata.

This chain connects TRBV9 to TRBJ2-7, with TRBD2 matching 7 bases. V dropped 0 bases and J dropped 3; count of bases not matched to a gene: 3. CDR3 size: 14 residues. Looked up from germline, CDR1 is SGDLS and CDR2 is YYNGEE. The CDR3 coding sequence is TGTGCCAGCAGCGTAGGGAGCGGGGACTACGAGCAGTACTTC. This translates into CASSVGSGDYEQYF.

The rearrangement uses TRBV7-2 and TRBJ2-2; no clear D. Germline CDR1 reads SGHTA; CDR2 reads FQGNSA. V lost 4 bases to trimming and J lost 3 bases, with 6 bases between them. This CDR3 has 13 amino acids. The CDR3 here is CASSSLYTGELFF. The CDR3, as DNA: TGTGCCAGCAGCTCCCTATACACCGGGGAGCTGTTTTTT.

To note about this clone: Additional DNA sequences in this sample encode the identical CDR3. The genes are TRBV6-5 and TRBJ1-2; D gene uncertain. Germline CDR1 MNHEY, CDR2 SVGAGI. The CDR3 has 12 amino acids. Trimming removed 2 bases from V and 7 bases from J, with 8 bases in between. The CDR3 DNA follows: TGTGCCAGCAGTTACCGAGAGGGTGGCTACACCTTC. This codes for CASSYREGGYTF.

There are a few counts of this clone. This chain links TRBV9 with TRBJ2-1, with TRBD2 matching 12 bases. The V segment lost 0 bases and the J segment 6 bases; nucleotides outside the gene matches: 7. The CDR3 totals 17 residues. Germline-derived CDR1 and CDR2 are SGDLS and YYNGEE. The CDR3, as DNA: TGTGCCAGCAGCGTAGACGGACTAGCGGGGCGTAGCAATGAGCAGTTCTTC. Encoded protein: CASSVDGLAGRSNEQFF.

The count of this clone is one. The V gene is TRBV27, the J gene TRBJ1-6; D gene unclear. CDR1 MNHEY and CDR2 SMNVEV come from the germline V gene (reference sequence). The CDR3 consists of 15 residues. V dropped 7 bases and J dropped 8 bases, with 18 bases sitting between them. The DNA of the CDR3 is TGTGCCAGCACCCCCAGACCCACAAGAGATTCACCCCTCCACTTT. It encodes CASTPRPTRDSPLHF.

About this clone: In this CDR3 the conserved last residue, phenylalanine or tryptophan, is missing, so a read error is likely. The V gene is TRBV6-5, the J gene TRBJ1-1; D is unresolved. This CDR3 spans 14 amino acids. The germline gives CDR1 MNHEY, CDR2 SVGAGI. The germline V and J ends were trimmed by 0 bases and 1 base, with 6 bases remaining between them. This CDR3 is CASSYSPGNTEAFS. The DNA of the CDR3 is TGTGCCAGCAGTTACTCCCCAGGGAACACTGAAGCTTTCTCT.

The genes are TRBV4-2 and TRBJ2-1; D ambiguous. Trimming pared 1 base from V and 4 bases from J, leaving 11 bases between. In germline, CDR1 is LGHNA, CDR2 YNFKEQ. The CDR3 is 15 amino acids. The CDR3: CASSQVLVDYNEQFF. CDR3 coding DNA: TGTGCCAGCAGCCAAGTGTTGGTGGATTACAATGAGCAGTTCTTC.

In this sample, this clone turned up a few times. The chain uses TRBV5-6 and TRBJ2-5, with D possibly TRBD1 on 6 matching bases. The V gene's germline CDR1 is SGHDT and CDR2 YYEEEE. The CDR3 totals 13 residues. Trimming stripped 4 bases from V and 5 bases from J, with 12 bases between. The CDR3: CASSRWGRETQYF. Here the CDR3 DNA reads TGTGCCAGCAGCCGTTGGGGGCGGGAGACCCAGTACTTC.